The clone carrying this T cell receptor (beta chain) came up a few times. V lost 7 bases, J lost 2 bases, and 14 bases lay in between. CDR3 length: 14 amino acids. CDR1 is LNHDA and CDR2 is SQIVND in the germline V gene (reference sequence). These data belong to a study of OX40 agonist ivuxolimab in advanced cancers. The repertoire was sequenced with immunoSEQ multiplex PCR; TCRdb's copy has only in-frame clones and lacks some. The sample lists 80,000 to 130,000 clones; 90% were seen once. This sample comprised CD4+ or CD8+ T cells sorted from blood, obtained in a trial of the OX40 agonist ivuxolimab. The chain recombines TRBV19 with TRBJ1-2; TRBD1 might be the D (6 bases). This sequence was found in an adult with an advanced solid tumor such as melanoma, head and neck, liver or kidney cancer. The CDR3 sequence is CASTRDRSNYGYTF. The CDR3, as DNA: TGTGCCAGTACCCGAGACAGGTCCAACTATGGCTACACCTTC.